The 25 T cell receptor beta chains below come from one sample, sequenced in a study of memory CD4+ T cells and cytomegalovirus serostatus (dated by TCRdb to the late 2010s). To prepare the library, the immunoSEQ multiplex PCR assay was applied. As stored in TCRdb, this immuneACCESS dataset retains in-frame rearrangements with V and J assigned. A fraction of the clones does not appear; measured against another copy, unresolved V genes explain less than half of the discrepancy, and the remainder lacks a known reason. The sample includes roughly 28,000 clones, with more than 70% observed a single time. The top ten clonotypes cover 0.65% to 0.85% of the sample. Single viable CD3+CD4+CD8-CD45RO+ cells were sorted as memory CD4+ T cells on a FACSAria II. The sequenced sample was memory CD4+ T cells from blood. The receptors were sampled from an adult in good health and CMV-seronegative.

The V and J genes are TRBV19 and TRBJ1-2, with D unclear. Per the germline V gene, CDR1 is LNHDA and CDR2 is SQIVND (reference sequence). V was pared by 7 bases and J by 4 bases, with 10 bases between. This CDR3 spans 12 amino acids. Written as DNA, the CDR3 is TGTGCCAGTAATATGGGAAGCTATGGCTACACCTTC. It translates to CASNMGSYGYTF. Complete variable domain (other parts from reference TRBV19 and TRBJ1-2): DGGITQSPKYLFRKEGQNVTLSCEQNLNHDAMYWYRQDPGQGLRLIYYSQIVNDFQKGDIAEGYSVSREKKESFPLTVTSAQKNPTAFYLCASNMGSYGYTFGSGTRLTVV.

V and J are TRBV27 and TRBJ1-2; D is perhaps TRBD1 (5 bases). The V end lost 5 bases, the J end lost 2 bases, and 12 bases lay between the germline ends. From germline, CDR1 is MNHEY and CDR2 SMNVEV (reference sequence). This CDR3 region has 14 residues. CDR3 amino acids: CASSPVGVNYGYTF. CDR3 in DNA: TGTGCCAGCAGTCCCGTAGGGGTCAACTATGGCTACACCTTC.

The chain combines TRBV9 with TRBJ2-1, with D hard to call. The V and J ends lost 5 bases and 6 bases respectively, with 15 bases between them. This CDR3 spans 14 amino acids. CDR1 and CDR2 (germline): SGDLS, YYNGEE. CDR3 residues: CASSASREINEQFF. The CDR3 nucleotides read TGTGCCAGCAGTGCATCTCGAGAAATCAATGAGCAGTTCTTC.

This clone was detected once. The chain joins TRBV5-1 to TRBJ2-5; 9 bases align to TRBD2. The CDR3 has 14 residues. Per germline, CDR1 SGHRS and CDR2 YFSETQ. V lost 4 bases and J lost 5; bases outside the gene matches: 6. In DNA, the CDR3 is TGCGCCAGCAGCGTAGCGGGAGTGGAGGAGACCCAGTACTTC. As protein: CASSVAGVEETQYF.

This clone has only a few counts. The chain has TRBV19 and TRBJ1-1, with 7 nucleotides matching TRBD1. CDR1 is LNHDA and CDR2 is SQIVND in the germline V gene (reference sequence). The V and J ends lost 4 bases and 5 bases, in that order; junction bases with no gene match: 7. The CDR3 consists of 14 residues. CDR3 coding DNA: TGTGCCAGTAGTACAGCAGGGGGGAGGACTGAAGCTTTCTTT. This sequence encodes CASSTAGGRTEAFF.

The chain combines TRBV7-2 with TRBJ1-4; tentatively, D is TRBD1 (5 bases). The CDR3 is made up of 14 amino acids. With 5 bases removed from V and 4 bases from J, the gap between germline ends came to 11 bases. CDR1 and CDR2 from the germline V gene are SGHTA and FQGNSA. The CDR3: CASSPRTLNEKLFF. In nucleotides, the CDR3 is TGTGCCAGCAGCCCAAGGACACTTAATGAAAAACTGTTTTTT.

The chain links TRBV29-1 to TRBJ1-1; D may be TRBD1 (6 bases). Germline lookup yields CDR1 SQVTM and CDR2 ANQGSEA. The CDR3 is 11 residues long. The CDR3 DNA reads TGCAGTTACAGGGAACAGTCTGAAGCTTTCTTT. It encodes CSYREQSEAFF.

The chain carries TRBV5-4 and TRBJ2-3; TRBD2 matches at 13 bases. J lost 2 bases, V lost 5 bases, and 5 bases had no gene match. The CDR3 has 16 amino acids. Germline V gives CDR1 SGHNT, CDR2 YYREEE (reference sequence). CDR3 loop: CASRMGLAGNTDTQYF. The CDR3 nucleotides are TGTGCCAGCAGGATGGGACTAGCGGGAAACACAGATACGCAGTATTTT.

This clone came up once. This sequence joins TRBV19 and TRBJ2-7, with no clear D. The CDR3 has 14 amino acids. Per germline, CDR1 LNHDA and CDR2 SQIVND (reference sequence). The V and J ends lost 2 bases and 4 bases respectively, with 12 bases between them. The CDR3 coding sequence is TGTGCCAGTAGTATAAGCTTCGGGCGGTACGAGCAGTACTTC. This encodes CASSISFGRYEQYF. Supplemented by reference TRBV19 and TRBJ2-7, the full variable domain reads DGGITQSPKYLFRKEGQNVTLSCEQNLNHDAMYWYRQDPGQGLRLIYYSQIVNDFQKGDIAEGYSVSREKKESFPLTVTSAQKNPTAFYLCASSISFGRYEQYFGPGTRLTVT.

This chain joins TRBV18 and TRBJ1-3; no reliable D call. The V gene lost 0 bases and the J gene lost 0 bases, with 12 bases spanning the gap. The germline V gene encodes CDR1 KGHSH and CDR2 LQKENI. This CDR3 comprises 17 residues. The CDR3 DNA is TGTGCCAGCTCACCACCGGTAGGGCCGAGCTCTGGAAACACCATATATTTT. Translated: CASSPPVGPSSGNTIYF.

This chain joins TRBV10-1 and TRBJ1-3; TRBD1 is a possible D gene (5 bases). Germline CDR1 is WNHNN and CDR2 is SYGVQD (reference sequence). Trimming removed 8 bases at V and 0 bases at J, with 14 bases between. The CDR3 is 15 residues long. CDR3 protein: CASSATVNSGNTIYF. CDR3 DNA sequence: TGCGCCAGCTCCGCGACAGTCAACTCTGGAAACACCATATATTTT.

This rearrangement joins TRBV30 to TRBJ1-4; 9 bases are shared with TRBD1. The CDR3 is 15 residues long. Trimming took 4 bases from V and 0 from J; bases not matched to a gene: 3. CDR1 is GTSNPN and CDR2 is SVGIG in the germline V gene (reference sequence). In DNA form, the CDR3 reads TGTGCCTGGAAGGGACAGGGCGCAACTAATGAAAAACTGTTTTTT. This translates into CAWKGQGATNEKLFF.

V usage is TRBV2 and J usage is TRBJ1-5; the D is unclear. Trimming removed 3 bases at V and 6 bases at J, with 12 bases between. Germline CDR1 reads SNHLY; CDR2 reads FYNNEI. The CDR3 sequence is 14 residues long. CDR3 coding DNA: TGTGCCAGCAGTGATAATGGAGGGATTCAGCCCCAGCATTTT. It is translated as CASSDNGGIQPQHF.

The chain combines TRBV11-1 with TRBJ2-5; D gene ambiguous. The V gene lost 5 bases and the J gene lost 2 bases, with 18 bases spanning the gap. The CDR3 contains 16 residues. The V gene's germline CDR1 is SGHAT and CDR2 FQDESV (reference sequence). CDR3 DNA: TGTGCCAGCAGCCGAACGTCGGGTGGCCAACAAGAGACCCAGTACTTC. Its protein is CASSRTSGGQQETQYF.

CDR3 sequence: CASSTVSNQPQHF. The CDR3 region has the DNA TGTGCCAGCAGTACAGTTAGCAATCAGCCCCAGCATTTT. This chain connects TRBV2 to TRBJ1-5; unclear D gene. The germline V and J ends were trimmed by 5 bases and 0 bases, with 5 bases remaining between them. From germline, CDR1 is SNHLY and CDR2 FYNNEI. The CDR3 sequence is 13 residues long. The full variable domain, with the rest looked up from reference TRBV2 and TRBJ1-5, is EPEVTQTPSHQVTQMGQEVILRCVPISNHLYFYWYRQILGQKVEFLVSFYNNEISEKSEIFDDQFSVERPDGSNFTLKIRSTKLEDSAMYFCASSTVSNQPQHFGDGTRLSIL.

The sample holds one count of this clone. This chain joins TRBV27 and TRBJ1-1, with D tentatively TRBD1 (6 bases). CDR1 is MNHEY and CDR2 is SMNVEV in the germline V gene (reference sequence). With 4 bases removed from V and 1 base from J, the gap between germline ends came to 13 bases. The CDR3 is 15 amino acids. In nucleotides, the CDR3 is TGTGCCAGCAGTTCGGACAGCGTCCGGAACACTGAAGCTTTCTTT. This gives the protein CASSSDSVRNTEAFF.

CDR3 amino acids: CASNLGLAGRETQYF. The CDR3 DNA follows: TGTGCCAGCAATCTGGGACTAGCGGGACGAGAGACCCAGTACTTC. The chain couples TRBV2 to TRBJ2-5; 13 nucleotides agree with TRBD2. V gave up 7 bases and J gave up 4 bases; unmatched junction bases: 6. The germline V gene has CDR1 SNHLY and CDR2 FYNNEI. The CDR3 length is 15 residues. The full variable domain, completed using reference TRBV2 and TRBJ2-5, is EPEVTQTPSHQVTQMGQEVILRCVPISNHLYFYWYRQILGQKVEFLVSFYNNEISEKSEIFDDQFSVERPDGSNFTLKIRSTKLEDSAMYFCASNLGLAGRETQYFGPGTRLLVL.

A single count supports this clone. The CDR3 loop is CASSAGLGFYEQYF. The CDR3 region has the DNA TGTGCCAGCAGCGCCGGACTGGGATTCTACGAGCAGTACTTC. V is TRBV11-2 and J is TRBJ2-7; TRBD2 is a possible D gene (5 bases). The CDR3 loop spans 14 amino acids. V was clipped by 5 bases and J by 3 bases, with 14 bases between them. Looked up from germline, CDR1 is SGHAT and CDR2 is FQNNGV.

The genes are TRBV14 and TRBJ2-5; weak D call: TRBD1 (5 bases). V was shortened by 4 bases and J by 8 bases, with 11 bases between the two germline ends. The CDR3 length is 12 residues. CDR1 SGHDN and CDR2 FVKESK come from the germline V gene. CDR3 DNA: TGTGCCAGCAGCCCAACCAGGGCAACCCAGTACTTC. It is translated as CASSPTRATQYF.

The chain has TRBV5-4 and TRBJ2-5, with D perhaps matching TRBD1 or TRBD2 (6 bases each). The last part of the DNA fits TRBJ2-7 better; the J call may be wrong. The CDR3 has 15 amino acids. CDR1 and CDR2 (germline): SGHNT, YYREEE (reference sequence). The CDR3 DNA sequence: TGTGCCAGCAGCGTTGGGGGGACATATACCTACGAGCAGTACTTC. Translated: CASSVGGTYTYEQYF.

The chain links TRBV5-1 to TRBJ2-5, with D tentatively TRBD1 or TRBD2 (5 bases each). Per germline, CDR1 SGHRS and CDR2 YFSETQ. The ends were cut back, 0 bases at V and 7 bases at J, with 28 bases in the middle. The CDR3 length is 19 residues. This CDR3 is CASSLGGWDRLTPVGTQYF. In nucleotides, the CDR3 is TGCGCCAGCAGCTTGGGGGGGTGGGACCGCCTCACCCCAGTAGGGACCCAGTACTTC.

The V call is TRBV7-9, the J call TRBJ2-3, with TRBD2 matching 7 bases. Trimming took 2 bases from V and 2 from J; bases not matched to a gene: 7. There are 16 residues in the CDR3. Germline values: CDR1 SEHNR, CDR2 FQNEAQ (reference sequence). The CDR3 here is CASSLSYGGNTDTQYF. The CDR3 coding sequence is TGTGCCAGCAGCTTATCCTACGGGGGGAACACAGATACGCAGTATTTT. The full variable domain, with the rest looked up from reference TRBV7-9 and TRBJ2-3, is DTGVSQNPRHKITKRGQNVTFRCDPISEHNRLYWYRQTLGQGPEFLTYFQNEAQLEKSRLLSDRFSAERPKGSFSTLEIQRTEQGDSAMYLCASSLSYGGNTDTQYFGPGTRLTVL.

V gene TRBV7-2 combines with J gene TRBJ2-5; maybe TRBD1 (5 bases). The germline CDR1 and CDR2 sequences are SGHTA and FQGNSA. The length of the CDR3 is 14 residues. Trimming took off 5 bases at V and 2 bases at J, with 12 bases between the two ends. In DNA, the CDR3 is TGTGCCAGCAGCAATTTTGGGGCACAAGAGACCCAGTACTTC. Amino acid sequence: CASSNFGAQETQYF.

The rearrangement links TRBV19 to TRBJ2-3; 8 nucleotides align to TRBD2. The CDR3 sequence is 15 residues long. V was clipped by 7 bases and J by 3 bases; unmatched bases: 9. CDR1 LNHDA and CDR2 SQIVND come from the germline V gene (reference sequence). The CDR3 DNA sequence: TGTGCCAGTAAATCTCCGGGACTAGAAACAGATACGCAGTATTTT. Translated, it gives CASKSPGLETDTQYF.

As to this clone: At one end the junction does not follow the germline gene, possibly because of a read error. J is TRBJ2-5 and V is TRBV5-8, with D perhaps TRBD1 (5 bases). Germline CDR1 is SGHTS and CDR2 is YDEGEE. This CDR3 contains 14 residues. The CDR3 sequence: CASTLSWGRETQYF. The CDR3 DNA sequence: TGTGCCAGCACCTTGAGTTGGGGCCGGGAGACCCAGTACTTC.